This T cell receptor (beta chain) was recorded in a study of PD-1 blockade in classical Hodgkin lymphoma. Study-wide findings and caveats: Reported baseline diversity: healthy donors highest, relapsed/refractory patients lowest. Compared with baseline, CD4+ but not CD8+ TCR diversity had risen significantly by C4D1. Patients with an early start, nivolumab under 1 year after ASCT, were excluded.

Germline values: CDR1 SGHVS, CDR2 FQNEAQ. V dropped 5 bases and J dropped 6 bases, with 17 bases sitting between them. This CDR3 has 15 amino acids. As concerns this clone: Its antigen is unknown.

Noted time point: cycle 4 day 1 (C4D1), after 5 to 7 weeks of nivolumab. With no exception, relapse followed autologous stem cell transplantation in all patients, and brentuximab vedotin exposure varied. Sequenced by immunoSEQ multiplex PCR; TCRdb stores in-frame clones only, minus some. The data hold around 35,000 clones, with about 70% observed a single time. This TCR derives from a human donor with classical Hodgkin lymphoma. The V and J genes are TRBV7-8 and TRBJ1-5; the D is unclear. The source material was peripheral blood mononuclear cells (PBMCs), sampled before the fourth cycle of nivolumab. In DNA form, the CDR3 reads TGTGCCAGCAGCCCACATAACGTTGGAATTCAGCCCCAGCATTTT. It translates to CASSPHNVGIQPQHF.